These T cell receptor beta chains were read from a single sample in a study of cytotoxic CD8 clonotypes in ibrutinib-treated CLL. TCRdb's table, derived via immunoSEQ multiplex PCR, lists solely in-frame clones and lacks some. The data show about 130,000 clones, with roughly 88% seen just once and roughly 2% held by the top ten. This sample comprised PBMCs, obtained after 24 months of ibrutinib treatment. These receptors all come from a human donor with chronic lymphocytic leukemia. CDR3s include the opening cysteine and the closing phenylalanine or tryptophan. A D gene is named only where the DNA matches it firmly. Rows may omit the clone size; those that give it use once, few, many or a size class.

>-|-|TRBV19|TRBJ2-5
CASSIGTQETQYF
TGTGCCAGTAGTATAGGTACCCAAGAGACCCAGTACTTC
>-|-|TRBV29-1|TRBJ2-7
CSAQARFEQYF
TGCAGCGCGCAGGCCCGATTCGAGCAGTACTTC
>-|-|TRBV19|TRBJ2-1
CASSTGRGRDEQFF
TGTGCCAGTAGTACCGGGAGAGGTAGGGATGAGCAGTTCTTC
>-|-|TRBV28|TRBJ1-5
CASRNRGNQPQHF
TGTGCCAGCAGGAACAGGGGCAATCAGCCCCAGCATTTT
>-|TRBD1|TRBV28|TRBJ2-7
CASSFGRGPSYEQYF
TGTGCCAGCAGTTTCGGCAGGGGGCCCTCCTACGAGCAGTACTTC
>-|TRBD2|TRBV5-1|TRBJ2-5
CASSLGVGGSVETQYF
TGCGCCAGCAGCTTGGGGGTTGGCGGGAGTGTAGAGACCCAGTACTTC
>once|-|TRBV28|TRBJ1-1
CASSSARQGLSTEAFF
TGTGCCAGCAGCTCCGCCCGGCAGGGTCTGAGCACTGAAGCTTTCTTT
>-|TRBD1|TRBV28|TRBJ1-5
CASSFGTDLSNQPQHF
TGTGCCAGCAGTTTCGGGACAGACCTTAGCAATCAGCCCCAGCATTTT
>-|TRBD2|TRBV28|TRBJ2-7
CASRGRGSGYEQYF
TGTGCCAGCAGGGGGAGGGGCTCGGGCTACGAGCAGTACTTC
>-|-|TRBV2|TRBJ2-7
CASSQMWDEQYF
TGTGCCAGCAGTCAGATGTGGGACGAGCAGTACTTC
>-|-|TRBV4-3|TRBJ2-7
CASSQDGRGGYEQYF
TGCGCCAGCAGCCAAGATGGTCGGGGCGGCTACGAGCAGTACTTC
>-|-|TRBV18|TRBJ1-2
CASSPRLENYGYTF
TGTGCCAGCTCACCACGTCTGGAAAACTATGGCTACACCTTC
>-|-|TRBV6-5|TRBJ1-2
CASRFSYGYTF
TGTGCCAGCAGGTTTAGCTATGGCTACACCTTC
>-|TRBD2|TRBV27|TRBJ2-1
CASRGSGGAVDEQFF
TGTGCCAGCAGGGGCAGCGGGGGGGCGGTAGATGAGCAGTTCTTC